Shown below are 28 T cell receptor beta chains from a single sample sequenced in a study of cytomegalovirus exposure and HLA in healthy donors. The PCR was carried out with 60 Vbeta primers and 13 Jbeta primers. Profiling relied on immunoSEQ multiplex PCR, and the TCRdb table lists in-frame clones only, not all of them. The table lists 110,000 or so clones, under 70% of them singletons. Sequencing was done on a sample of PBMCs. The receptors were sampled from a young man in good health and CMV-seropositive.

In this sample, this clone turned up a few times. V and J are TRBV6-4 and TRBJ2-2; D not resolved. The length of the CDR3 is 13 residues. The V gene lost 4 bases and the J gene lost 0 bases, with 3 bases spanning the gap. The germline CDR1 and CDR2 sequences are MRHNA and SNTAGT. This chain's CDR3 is CASSAANTGELFF. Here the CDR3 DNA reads TGTGCCAGCAGTGCGGCGAACACCGGGGAGCTGTTTTTT.

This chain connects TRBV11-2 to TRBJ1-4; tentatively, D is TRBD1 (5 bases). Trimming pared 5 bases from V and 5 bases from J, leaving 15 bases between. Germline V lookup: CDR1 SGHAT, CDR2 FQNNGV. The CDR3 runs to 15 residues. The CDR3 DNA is TGTGCCAGCAGCCAACCGACGGGACTAAATGAAAAACTGTTTTTT. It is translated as CASSQPTGLNEKLFF.

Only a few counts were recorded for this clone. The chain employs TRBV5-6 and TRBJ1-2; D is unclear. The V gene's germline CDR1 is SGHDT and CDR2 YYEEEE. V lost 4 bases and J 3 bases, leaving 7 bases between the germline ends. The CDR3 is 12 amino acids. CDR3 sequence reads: CASSTSDYGYTF. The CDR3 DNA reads TGTGCCAGCAGCACGTCAGACTATGGCTACACCTTC.

The CDR3 loop reads CSVERGGTDTQYF. In DNA, the CDR3 is TGCAGCGTTGAGAGGGGGGGAACAGATACGCAGTATTTT. The chain combines TRBV29-1 with TRBJ2-3; perhaps TRBD2 as D (7 bases). The CDR3 loop spans 13 amino acids. Germline CDR1 reads SQVTM; CDR2 reads ANQGSEA. Deletions cut 3 bases from V and 3 bases from J, with 10 bases between.

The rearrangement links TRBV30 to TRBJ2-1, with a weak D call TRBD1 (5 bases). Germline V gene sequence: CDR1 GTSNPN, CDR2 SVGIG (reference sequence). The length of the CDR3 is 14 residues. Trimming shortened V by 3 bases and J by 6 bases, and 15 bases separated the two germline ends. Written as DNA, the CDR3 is TGTGCCTGGAGCCCTGACGGACAACTCAATGAGCAGTTCTTC. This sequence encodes CAWSPDGQLNEQFF.

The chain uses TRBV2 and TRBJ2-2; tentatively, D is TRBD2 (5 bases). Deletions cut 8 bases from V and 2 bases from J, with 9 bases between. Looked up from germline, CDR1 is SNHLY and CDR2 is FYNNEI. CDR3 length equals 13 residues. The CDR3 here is CASGRGNTGELFF. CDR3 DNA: TGTGCCAGCGGACGGGGAAACACCGGGGAGCTGTTTTTT.

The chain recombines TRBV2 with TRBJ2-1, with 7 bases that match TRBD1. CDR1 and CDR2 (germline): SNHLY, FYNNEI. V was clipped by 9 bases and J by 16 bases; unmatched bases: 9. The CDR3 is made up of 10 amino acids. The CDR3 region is CARLTGNRFF. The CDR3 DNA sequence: TGTGCCAGATTGACAGGGAACAGATTCTTC. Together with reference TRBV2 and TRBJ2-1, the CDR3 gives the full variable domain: EPEVTQTPSHQVTQMGQEVILRCVPISNHLYFYWYRQILGQKVEFLVSFYNNEISEKSEIFDDQFSVERPDGSNFTLKIRSTKLEDSAMYFCARLTGNRFFGPGTRLTVL.

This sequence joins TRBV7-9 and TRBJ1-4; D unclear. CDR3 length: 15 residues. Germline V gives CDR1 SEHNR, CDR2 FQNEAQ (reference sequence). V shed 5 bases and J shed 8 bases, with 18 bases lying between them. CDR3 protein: CASSPLLKTGEKLFF. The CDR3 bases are TGTGCCAGCAGCCCCCTTTTGAAGACGGGAGAAAAACTGTTTTTT.

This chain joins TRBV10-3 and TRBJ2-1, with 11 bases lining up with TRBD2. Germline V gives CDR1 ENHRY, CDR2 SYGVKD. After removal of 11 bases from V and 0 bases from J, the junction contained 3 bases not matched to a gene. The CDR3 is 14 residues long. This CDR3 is CAVGLAGSYNEQFF. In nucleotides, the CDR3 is TGTGCCGTCGGACTAGCGGGCTCCTACAATGAGCAGTTCTTC.

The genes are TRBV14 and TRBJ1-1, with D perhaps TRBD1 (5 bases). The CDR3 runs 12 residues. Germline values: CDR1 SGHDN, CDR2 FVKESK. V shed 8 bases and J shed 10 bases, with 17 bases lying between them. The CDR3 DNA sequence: TGTGCCAGCGGAACTTCCGGACATTTAGCTTTCTTT. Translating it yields CASGTSGHLAFF.

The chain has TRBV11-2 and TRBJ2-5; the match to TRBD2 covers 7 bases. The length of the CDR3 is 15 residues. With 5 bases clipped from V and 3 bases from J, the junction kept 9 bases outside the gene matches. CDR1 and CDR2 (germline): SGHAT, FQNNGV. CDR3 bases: TGTGCCAGCAGCCTTCCCCTAGCGGCCAAAGAGACCCAGTACTTC. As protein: CASSLPLAAKETQYF.

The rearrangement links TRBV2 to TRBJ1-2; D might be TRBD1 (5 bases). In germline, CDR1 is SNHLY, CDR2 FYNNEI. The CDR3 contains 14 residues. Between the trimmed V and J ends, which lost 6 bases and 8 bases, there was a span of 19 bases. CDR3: CASRQSGSGEGYTF. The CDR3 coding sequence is TGTGCCAGCAGGCAATCGGGGTCGGGGGAAGGCTACACCTTC. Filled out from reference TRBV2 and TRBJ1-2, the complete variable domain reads EPEVTQTPSHQVTQMGQEVILRCVPISNHLYFYWYRQILGQKVEFLVSFYNNEISEKSEIFDDQFSVERPDGSNFTLKIRSTKLEDSAMYFCASRQSGSGEGYTFGSGTRLTVV.

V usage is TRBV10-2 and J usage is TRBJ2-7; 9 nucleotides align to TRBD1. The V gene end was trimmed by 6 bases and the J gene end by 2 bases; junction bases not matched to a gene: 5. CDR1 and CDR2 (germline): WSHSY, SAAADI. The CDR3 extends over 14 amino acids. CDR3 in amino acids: CASRMGQGPYEQYV. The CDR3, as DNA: TGCGCCAGCAGAATGGGACAGGGCCCCTACGAGCAGTACGTC.

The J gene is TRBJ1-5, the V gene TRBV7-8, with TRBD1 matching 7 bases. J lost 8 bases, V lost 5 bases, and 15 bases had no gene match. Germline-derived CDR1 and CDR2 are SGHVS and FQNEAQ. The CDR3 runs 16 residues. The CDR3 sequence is CASSQGGRQGVEPQHF. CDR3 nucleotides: TGTGCCAGCAGCCAGGGGGGTCGACAGGGTGTTGAGCCCCAGCATTTT.

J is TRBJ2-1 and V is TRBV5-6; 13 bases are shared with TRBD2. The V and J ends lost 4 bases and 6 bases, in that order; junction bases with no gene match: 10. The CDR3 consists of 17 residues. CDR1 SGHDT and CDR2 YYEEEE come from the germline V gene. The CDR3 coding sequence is TGTGCCAGCAGCCGAGACGGGACTAGCGGGACGAGCAATGAGCAGTTCTTC. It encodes CASSRDGTSGTSNEQFF.

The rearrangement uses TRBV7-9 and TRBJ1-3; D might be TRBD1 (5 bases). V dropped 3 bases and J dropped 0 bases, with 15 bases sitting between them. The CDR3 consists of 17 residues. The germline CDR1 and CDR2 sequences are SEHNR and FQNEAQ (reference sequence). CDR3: CASSFSGLLHSGNTIYF. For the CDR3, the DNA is TGTGCCAGCAGCTTCTCAGGGCTTTTGCACTCTGGAAACACCATATATTTT.

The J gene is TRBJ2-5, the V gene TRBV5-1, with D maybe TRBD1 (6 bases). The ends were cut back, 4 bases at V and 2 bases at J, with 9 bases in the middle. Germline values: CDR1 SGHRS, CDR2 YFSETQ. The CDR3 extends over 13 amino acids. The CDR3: CASSRTVQETQYF. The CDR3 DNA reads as TGCGCCAGCAGCAGGACAGTACAAGAGACCCAGTACTTC.

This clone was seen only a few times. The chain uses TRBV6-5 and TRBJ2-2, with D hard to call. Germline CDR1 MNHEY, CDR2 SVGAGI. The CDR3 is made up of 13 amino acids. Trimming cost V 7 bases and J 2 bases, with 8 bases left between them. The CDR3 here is CASTSSNTGELFF. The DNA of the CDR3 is TGTGCCAGCACTTCCAGTAACACCGGGGAGCTGTTTTTT.

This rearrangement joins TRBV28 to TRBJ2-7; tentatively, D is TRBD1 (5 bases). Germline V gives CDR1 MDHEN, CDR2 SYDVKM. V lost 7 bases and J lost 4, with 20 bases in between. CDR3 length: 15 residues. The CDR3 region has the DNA TGTGCCAGCACCCTAGGGGCAGGCCCCCGTTACGAGCAGTACTTC. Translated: CASTLGAGPRYEQYF.

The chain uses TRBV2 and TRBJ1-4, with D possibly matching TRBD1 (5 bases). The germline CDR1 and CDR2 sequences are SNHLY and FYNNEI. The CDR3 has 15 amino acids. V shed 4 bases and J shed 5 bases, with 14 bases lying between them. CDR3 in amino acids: CASSGGRVPNEKLFF. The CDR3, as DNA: TGTGCCAGCAGTGGGGGCAGGGTGCCCAATGAAAAACTGTTTTTT. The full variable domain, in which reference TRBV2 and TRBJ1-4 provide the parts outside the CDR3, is EPEVTQTPSHQVTQMGQEVILRCVPISNHLYFYWYRQILGQKVEFLVSFYNNEISEKSEIFDDQFSVERPDGSNFTLKIRSTKLEDSAMYFCASSGGRVPNEKLFFGSGTQLSVL.

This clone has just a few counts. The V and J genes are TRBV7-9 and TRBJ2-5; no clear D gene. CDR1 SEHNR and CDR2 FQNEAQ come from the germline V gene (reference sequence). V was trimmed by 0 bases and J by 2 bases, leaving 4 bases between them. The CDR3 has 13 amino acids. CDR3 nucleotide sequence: TGTGCCAGCAGCTTAGCCTCTCAAGAGACCCAGTACTTC. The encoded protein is CASSLASQETQYF.

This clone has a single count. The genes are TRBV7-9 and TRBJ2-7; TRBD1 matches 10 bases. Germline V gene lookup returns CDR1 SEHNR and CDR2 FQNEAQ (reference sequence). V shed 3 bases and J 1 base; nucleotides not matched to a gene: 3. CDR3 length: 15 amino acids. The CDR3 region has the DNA TGTGCCAGCAGCTTCTGGACAGGGGGGTCCTACGAGCAGTACTTC. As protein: CASSFWTGGSYEQYF.

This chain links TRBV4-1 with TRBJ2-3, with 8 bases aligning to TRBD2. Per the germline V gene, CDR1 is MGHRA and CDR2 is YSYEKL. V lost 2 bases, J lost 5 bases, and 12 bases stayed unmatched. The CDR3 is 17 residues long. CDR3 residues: CASSQTFFGGAEDTQYF. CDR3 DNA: TGCGCCAGCAGCCAAACCTTTTTCGGGGGGGCGGAAGATACGCAGTATTTT.

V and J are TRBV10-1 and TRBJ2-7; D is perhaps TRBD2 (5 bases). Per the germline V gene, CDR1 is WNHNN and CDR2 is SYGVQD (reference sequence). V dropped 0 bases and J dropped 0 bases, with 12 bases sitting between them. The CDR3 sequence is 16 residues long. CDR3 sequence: CASSESVKGASYEQYF. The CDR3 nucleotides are TGCGCCAGCAGTGAGTCGGTTAAGGGAGCCTCCTACGAGCAGTACTTC.

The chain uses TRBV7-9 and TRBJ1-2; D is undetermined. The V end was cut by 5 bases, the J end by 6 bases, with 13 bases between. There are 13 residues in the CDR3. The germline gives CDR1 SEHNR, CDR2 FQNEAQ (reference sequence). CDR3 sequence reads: CASSGSLGNGYTF. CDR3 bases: TGTGCCAGCAGCGGGAGCTTAGGGAATGGCTACACCTTC.

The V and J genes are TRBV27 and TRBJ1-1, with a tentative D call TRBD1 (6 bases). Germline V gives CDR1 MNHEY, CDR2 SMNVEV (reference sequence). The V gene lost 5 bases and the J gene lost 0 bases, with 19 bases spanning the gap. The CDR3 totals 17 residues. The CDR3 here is CASSPLSWGGMNTEAFF. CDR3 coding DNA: TGTGCCAGCAGTCCCCTCTCGTGGGGGGGCATGAACACTGAAGCTTTCTTT.

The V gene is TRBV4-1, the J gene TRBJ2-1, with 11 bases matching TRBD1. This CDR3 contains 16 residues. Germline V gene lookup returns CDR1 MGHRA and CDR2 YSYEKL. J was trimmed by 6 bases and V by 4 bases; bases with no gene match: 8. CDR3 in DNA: TGCGCCAGCAGCCTCTCCGGGACAGGGGGTATCAATGAGCAGTTCTTC. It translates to CASSLSGTGGINEQFF.

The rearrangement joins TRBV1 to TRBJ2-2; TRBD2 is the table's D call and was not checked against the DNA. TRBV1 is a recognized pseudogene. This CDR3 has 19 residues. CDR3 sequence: CTSSQDAPSGGTNTGELFF. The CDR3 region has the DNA TGCACCAGCAGCCAAGATGCCCCTAGCGGGGGAACGAACACCGGGGAGCTGTTTTTT.